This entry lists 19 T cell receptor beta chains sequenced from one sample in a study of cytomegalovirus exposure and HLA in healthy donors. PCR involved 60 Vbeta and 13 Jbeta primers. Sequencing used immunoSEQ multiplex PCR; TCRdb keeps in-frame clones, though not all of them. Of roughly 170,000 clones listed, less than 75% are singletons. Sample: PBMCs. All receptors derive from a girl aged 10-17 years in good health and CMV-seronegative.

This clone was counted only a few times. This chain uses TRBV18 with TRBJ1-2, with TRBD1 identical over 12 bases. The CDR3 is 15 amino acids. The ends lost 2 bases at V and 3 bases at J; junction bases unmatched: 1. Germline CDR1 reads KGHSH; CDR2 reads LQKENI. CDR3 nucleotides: TGTGCCAGCTCACCAGGGACAGGGGGCGACTATGGCTACACCTTC. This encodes CASSPGTGGDYGYTF. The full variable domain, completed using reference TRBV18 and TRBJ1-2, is NAGVMQNPRHLVRRRGQEARLRCSPMKGHSHVYWYRQLPEEGLKFMVYLQKENIIDESGMPKERFSAEFPKEGPSILRIQQVVRGDSAAYFCASSPGTGGDYGYTFGSGTRLTVV.

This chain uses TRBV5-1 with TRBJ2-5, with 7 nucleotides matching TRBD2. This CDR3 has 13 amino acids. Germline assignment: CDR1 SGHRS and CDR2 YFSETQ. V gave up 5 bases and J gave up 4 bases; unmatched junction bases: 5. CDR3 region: CASRLAGGETQYF. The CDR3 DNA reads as TGCGCCAGCAGATTAGCGGGCGGAGAGACCCAGTACTTC.

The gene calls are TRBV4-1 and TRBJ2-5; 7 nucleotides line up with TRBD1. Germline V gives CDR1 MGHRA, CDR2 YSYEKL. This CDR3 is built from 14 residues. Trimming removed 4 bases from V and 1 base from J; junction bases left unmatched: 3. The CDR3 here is CASSLGTVQETQYF. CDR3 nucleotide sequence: TGCGCCAGCAGCCTAGGGACAGTCCAAGAGACCCAGTACTTC.

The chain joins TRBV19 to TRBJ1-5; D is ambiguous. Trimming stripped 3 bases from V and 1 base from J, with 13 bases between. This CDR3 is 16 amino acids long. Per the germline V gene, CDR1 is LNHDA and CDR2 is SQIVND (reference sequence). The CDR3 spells CASSITTALSNQPQHF. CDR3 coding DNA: TGTGCCAGTAGTATCACAACCGCTCTCAGCAATCAGCCCCAGCATTTT.

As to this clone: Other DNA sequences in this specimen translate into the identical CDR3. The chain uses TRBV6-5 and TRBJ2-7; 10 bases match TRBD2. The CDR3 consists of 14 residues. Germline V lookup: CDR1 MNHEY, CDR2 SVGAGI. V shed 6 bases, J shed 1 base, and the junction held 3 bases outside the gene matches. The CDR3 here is CASRSSGGSYEQYF. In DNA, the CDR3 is TGTGCCAGCAGGTCTAGCGGGGGATCCTACGAGCAGTACTTC.

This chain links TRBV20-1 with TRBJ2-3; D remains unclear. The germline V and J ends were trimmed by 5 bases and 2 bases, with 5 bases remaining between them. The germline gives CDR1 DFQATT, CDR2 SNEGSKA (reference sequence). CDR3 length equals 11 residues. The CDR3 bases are TGCAGTGCTCGGGTCACAGATACGCAGTATTTT. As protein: CSARVTDTQYF.

For the CDR3, the DNA is TGTGCCAGCAGTCAACAGGGGATTCCTGAAAAACTGTTTTTT. Protein sequence: CASSQQGIPEKLFF. This sequence joins TRBV27 and TRBJ1-4; 7 bases line up with TRBD1. The CDR3 is 14 residues long. The trim removed 5 bases at V and 7 bases at J, leaving 7 bases unmatched. CDR1 and CDR2 from the germline V gene are MNHEY and SMNVEV (reference sequence).

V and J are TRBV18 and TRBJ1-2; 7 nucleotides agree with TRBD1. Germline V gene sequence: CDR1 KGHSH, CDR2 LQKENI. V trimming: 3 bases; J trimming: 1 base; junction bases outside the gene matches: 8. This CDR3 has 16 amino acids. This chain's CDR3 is CASSPLNRGGNYGYTF. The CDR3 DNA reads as TGTGCCAGCTCACCCCTAAACAGGGGTGGTAACTATGGCTACACCTTC.

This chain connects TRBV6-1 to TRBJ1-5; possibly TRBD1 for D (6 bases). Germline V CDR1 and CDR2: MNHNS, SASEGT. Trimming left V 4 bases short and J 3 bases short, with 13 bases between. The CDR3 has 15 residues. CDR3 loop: CASSGLGHNNQPQHF. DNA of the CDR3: TGTGCCAGCAGTGGGTTGGGACATAACAATCAGCCCCAGCATTTT.

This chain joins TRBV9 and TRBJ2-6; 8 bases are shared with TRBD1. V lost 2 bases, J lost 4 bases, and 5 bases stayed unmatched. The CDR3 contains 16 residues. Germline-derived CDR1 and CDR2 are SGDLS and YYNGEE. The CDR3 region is CASSVQGAYGANVLTF. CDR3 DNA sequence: TGTGCCAGCAGCGTGCAGGGGGCGTACGGGGCCAACGTCCTGACTTTC.

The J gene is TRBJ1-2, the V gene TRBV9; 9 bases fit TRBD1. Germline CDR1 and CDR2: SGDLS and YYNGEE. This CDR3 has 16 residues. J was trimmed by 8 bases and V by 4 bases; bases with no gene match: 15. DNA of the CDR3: TGTGCCAGCAGCTTCCGGGACAGGGATAGTAGACTGGGCTACACCTTC. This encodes CASSFRDRDSRLGYTF.

CDR3 in DNA: TGTGCCAGCAGCGTATCTGGGCGGTGGGGCAGCTCTGGAAACACCATATATTTT. It codes for CASSVSGRWGSSGNTIYF. This sequence joins TRBV9 and TRBJ1-3; D perhaps matches TRBD1 (5 bases). V lost 1 base and J 0 bases, leaving 17 bases between the germline ends. This CDR3 is built from 18 residues. Per the germline V gene, CDR1 is SGDLS and CDR2 is YYNGEE. Combining the CDR3 with reference TRBV9 and TRBJ1-3 gives the whole variable domain DSGVTQTPKHLITATGQRVTLRCSPRSGDLSVYWYQQSLDQGLQFLIQYYNGEERAKGNILERFSAQQFPDLHSELNLSSLELGDSALYFCASSVSGRWGSSGNTIYFGEGSWLTVV.

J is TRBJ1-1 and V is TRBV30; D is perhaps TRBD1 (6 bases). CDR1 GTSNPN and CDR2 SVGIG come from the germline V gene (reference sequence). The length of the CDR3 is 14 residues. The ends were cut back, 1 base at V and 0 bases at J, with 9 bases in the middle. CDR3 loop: CAWSADSLNTEAFF. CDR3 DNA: TGTGCCTGGAGTGCGGACAGCCTGAACACTGAAGCTTTCTTT. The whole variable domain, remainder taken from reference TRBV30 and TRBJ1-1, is SQTIHQWPATLVQPVGSPLSLECTVEGTSNPNLYWYRQAAGRGLQLLFYSVGIGQISSEVPQNLSASRPQDRQFILSSKKLLLSDSGFYLCAWSADSLNTEAFFGQGTRLTVV.

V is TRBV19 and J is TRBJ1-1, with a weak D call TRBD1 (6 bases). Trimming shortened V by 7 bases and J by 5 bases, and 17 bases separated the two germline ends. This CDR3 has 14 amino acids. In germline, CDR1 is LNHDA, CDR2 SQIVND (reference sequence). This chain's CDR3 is CASIHRALGTEAFF. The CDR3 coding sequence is TGTGCCAGTATTCACAGGGCCCTAGGGACTGAAGCTTTCTTT.

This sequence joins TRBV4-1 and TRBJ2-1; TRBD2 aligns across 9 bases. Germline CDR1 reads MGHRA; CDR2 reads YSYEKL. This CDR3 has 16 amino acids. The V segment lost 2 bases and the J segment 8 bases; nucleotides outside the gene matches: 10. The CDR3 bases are TGCGCCAGCAGCCAATTGCGGCTAGCGGGGCTGGATGAGCAGTTCTTC. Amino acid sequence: CASSQLRLAGLDEQFF.

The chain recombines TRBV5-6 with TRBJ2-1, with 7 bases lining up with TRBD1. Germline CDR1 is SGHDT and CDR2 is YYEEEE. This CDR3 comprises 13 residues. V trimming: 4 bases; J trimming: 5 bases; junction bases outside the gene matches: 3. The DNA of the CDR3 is TGTGCCAGCAGCCCCGACAGGGACAATGAGCAGTTCTTC. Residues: CASSPDRDNEQFF.

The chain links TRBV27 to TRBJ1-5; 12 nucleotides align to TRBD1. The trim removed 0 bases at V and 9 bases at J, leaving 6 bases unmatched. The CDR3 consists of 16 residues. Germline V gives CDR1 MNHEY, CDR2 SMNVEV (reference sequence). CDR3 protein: CASSLSRDRGLPPQHF. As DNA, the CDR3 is TGTGCCAGCAGTTTATCTCGGGACAGGGGGCTGCCGCCCCAGCATTTT.

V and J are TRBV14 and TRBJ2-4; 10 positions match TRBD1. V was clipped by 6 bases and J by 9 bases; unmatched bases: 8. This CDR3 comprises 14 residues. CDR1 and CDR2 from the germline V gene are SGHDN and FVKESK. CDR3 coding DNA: TGTGCCAGCAGGACGTCCGGACAGGGGGGCATTCAGTACTTC. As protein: CASRTSGQGGIQYF.

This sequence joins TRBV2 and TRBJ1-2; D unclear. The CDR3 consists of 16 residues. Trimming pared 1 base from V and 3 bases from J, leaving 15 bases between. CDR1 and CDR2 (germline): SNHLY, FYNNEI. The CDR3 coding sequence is TGTGCCAGCAGTGAAGTTATAGGCGGTGGCTACTATGGCTACACCTTC. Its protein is CASSEVIGGGYYGYTF.